Described below is a single T cell receptor (beta chain) sequence and its context. What it recognizes is unknown. The source of the sample is a study of cytomegalovirus exposure and HLA in healthy donors. The donors were part of the validation cohort of some 120 subjects. That cohort was separate from the first cohort, which comprised fewer than 800 subjects. Sequencing used immunoSEQ multiplex PCR; TCRdb keeps in-frame clones, though not all of them. Of about 360,000 clones detected, 86% appear once; the ten largest clones hold under 0.9%. General study findings and limits: Confirmation was obtained in vitro that three CMV-associated chains are specific for CMV antigens. Rare sequences made up most TCRs, while some public TCRs were found in many donors.

Input material: PBMCs. The sequence was obtained from a woman under 30 in good health and CMV-seronegative.

The CDR3 loop is CASLRRSSYNEQFF. CDR3 bases: TGTGCCAGCTTAAGGAGGAGCTCCTACAATGAGCAGTTCTTC. The rearrangement joins TRBV5-6 to TRBJ2-1, with D possibly being TRBD2 (5 bases). Germline assignment: CDR1 SGHDT and CDR2 YYEEEE. The CDR3 is made up of 14 amino acids. Trimming shortened V by 7 bases and J by 0 bases, and 11 bases separated the two germline ends.